A single sample is the source of the 23 T cell receptor beta chains below, sequenced in a study of identical twins. TCRdb reanalysed the 5' RACE reads using MiXCR and keeps one entry per CDR3 protein. The sample carries some 320,000 distinct CDR3 sequences, around an eighth recorded once. The sample was also reused in another study, on yellow fever vaccine responses in identical twins.

Sequenced material: CD8+ T cells sorted from blood. These TCRs come from a woman aged 18-30 years in good health.

This clonotype was picked up a small number of times. V gene TRBV6-2 or TRBV6-3 combines with J gene TRBJ2-2, with a weak D call TRBD2 (6 bases). The germline V gene encodes CDR1 MNHEY and CDR2 SVGEGT. With 2 bases removed from V and 6 bases from J, the gap between germline ends came to 13 bases. This CDR3 has 15 amino acids. CDR3 sequence: CASSYPTSGSGELFF. CDR3 in DNA: TGTGCCAGCAGTTACCCGACTAGTGGGTCCGGGGAGCTGTTTTTT.

The genes are TRBV2 and TRBJ2-1; 9 bases are shared with TRBD2. Germline V CDR1 and CDR2: SNHLY, FYNNEI. Trimming at V came to 1 base and at J to 8 bases, leaving 6 bases not matched to a gene. The CDR3 covers 15 residues. CDR3 bases: TGTGCCAGCAGTGAAGGAGCGGGGGGCTTGGATGAGCAGTTCTTC. This codes for CASSEGAGGLDEQFF.

This clonotype was observed a few times. A junction end diverges from the germline sequence, so it may reflect a read error. This chain links TRBV6-5 with TRBJ2-2, with a weak D call TRBD2 (6 bases). CDR1 and CDR2 from the germline V gene are MNHEY and SVGAGI. The CDR3 totals 16 residues. This CDR3 reads CASSYSSELNTGGLFF. The CDR3 DNA reads TGTGCCAGCAGTTACTCGAGTGAATTGAACACCGGGGGGCTGTTTTTT.

This sequence joins TRBV20-1 and TRBJ1-6; no clear D gene. Looked up from germline, CDR1 is DFQATT and CDR2 is SNEGSKA (reference sequence). The V end lost 0 bases, the J end lost 0 bases, and 9 bases lay between the germline ends. The CDR3 is 16 amino acids. Here the CDR3 DNA reads TGCAGTGCTAGAGACCGAGGGAGCTCCTATAATTCACCCCTCCACTTT. This encodes CSARDRGSSYNSPLHF.

This clonotype was found a few times. The rearrangement links TRBV7-9 to TRBJ2-7; 7 bases are shared with TRBD1. Per the germline V gene, CDR1 is SEHNR and CDR2 is FQNEAQ (reference sequence). The CDR3 runs 14 residues. The trim removed 0 bases at V and 5 bases at J, leaving 4 bases unmatched. The CDR3 spells CASSLAGTVDEQYF. DNA of the CDR3: TGTGCCAGCAGCTTAGCAGGGACAGTCGACGAGCAGTACTTC.

Only a few counts were recorded for this clonotype. The chain employs TRBV15 and TRBJ2-7, with 7 positions matching TRBD1. After removal of 4 bases from V and 2 bases from J, the junction contained 11 bases not matched to a gene. This CDR3 is built from 16 residues. CDR1 LNHNV and CDR2 YYDKDF come from the germline V gene (reference sequence). The CDR3 DNA follows: TGTGCCACCAGCATTACCCCTCCGGGACAGACCTACGAGCAGTACTTC. Its translation is CATSITPPGQTYEQYF.

The CDR3 region is CAITGGNTGELFF. The CDR3 DNA sequence: TGTGCCATTACAGGGGGAAACACCGGGGAGCTGTTTTTT. J is TRBJ2-2 and V is TRBV10-3; TRBD1 matches 8 bases. Losses at the gene ends were 9 bases for V and 2 bases for J; bases not matched to a gene: 2. Germline values: CDR1 ENHRY, CDR2 SYGVKD. CDR3 length equals 13 residues.

The J gene is TRBJ2-2, the V gene TRBV7-4; D ambiguous. The CDR3 contains 13 residues. V gave up 5 bases and J gave up 3 bases, with 7 bases separating them. Germline V gene lookup returns CDR1 SGHVT and CDR2 SQSDAQ. This chain's CDR3 is CASSPPYTGELFF. The CDR3 DNA sequence: TGTGCCAGCAGCCCCCCTTACACCGGGGAGCTGTTTTTT.

This clonotype was observed at least ten times. The V and J genes are TRBV7-9 and TRBJ2-5; TRBD1 matches 7 bases. The CDR3 is 14 residues long. Germline V CDR1 and CDR2: SEHNR, FQNEAQ (reference sequence). J lost 2 bases, V lost 4 bases, and 4 bases had no gene match. For the CDR3, the DNA is TGTGCCAGCAGCTCCCCGGGACAGCAAGAGACCCAGTACTTC. Protein product: CASSSPGQQETQYF.

There are a few counts of this clonotype. The chain has TRBV7-9 and TRBJ2-5, with 8 bases aligning to TRBD2. The germline V gene encodes CDR1 SEHNR and CDR2 FQNEAQ (reference sequence). Trimming at V came to 5 bases and at J to 2 bases, leaving 7 bases not matched to a gene. This CDR3 contains 15 residues. CDR3 DNA sequence: TGTGCCAGCAGCCCCGACGGGGGGGCGCAAGAGACCCAGTACTTC. The encoded protein is CASSPDGGAQETQYF.

The gene calls are TRBV25-1 and TRBJ2-6, with 9 bases that match TRBD1. This CDR3 contains 16 residues. Trimming cost V 3 bases and J 0 bases; bases outside gene matches: 0. Germline-derived CDR1 and CDR2 are MGHDK and SYGVNS. The CDR3 loop is CASSETGGSGANVLTF. As DNA, the CDR3 is TGTGCCAGCAGTGAGACAGGGGGCTCTGGGGCCAACGTCCTGACTTTC.

The gene calls are TRBV29-1 and TRBJ2-1, with D perhaps TRBD1 (5 bases). CDR3 size: 12 residues. V was cut by 5 bases and J by 5 bases, with 10 bases left in between. Germline CDR1 is SQVTM and CDR2 is ANQGSEA. The CDR3 region is CSVWTHHNEQFF. CDR3 nucleotides: TGCAGCGTTTGGACACACCACAATGAGCAGTTCTTC.

In this sample, this clonotype turned up a few times. This rearrangement joins TRBV29-1 to TRBJ2-2, with no clear D. Germline V gives CDR1 SQVTM, CDR2 ANQGSEA. This CDR3 has 16 residues. The V end lost 5 bases, the J end lost 3 bases, and 19 bases lay between the germline ends. In DNA form, the CDR3 reads TGCAGCGTTCGCTCTGAAAATCTTCTGGACACCGGGGAGCTGTTTTTT. Its translation: CSVRSENLLDTGELFF.

This clonotype was seen a handful of times. The chain links TRBV7-2 to TRBJ1-2; D is undetermined. Germline CDR1 is SGHTA and CDR2 is FQGNSA. The germline V and J ends were trimmed by 0 bases and 0 bases, with 14 bases remaining between them. The CDR3 has 17 residues. The CDR3 nucleotides are TGTGCCAGCAGCTTAGCCCCTTGGAGCCCCTCTAACTATGGCTACACCTTC. Protein sequence: CASSLAPWSPSNYGYTF.

The chain carries TRBV4-2 and TRBJ2-7; a weak D match, TRBD2 (6 bases). CDR3 length equals 12 residues. V lost 2 bases to trimming and J lost 5 bases, with 7 bases between them. Germline V gene data show CDR1 as LGHNA and CDR2 as YNFKEQ. CDR3 protein: CASSQWRDEQYF. DNA for the CDR3: TGTGCCAGCAGCCAATGGAGGGACGAGCAGTACTTC.

This chain uses TRBV5-5 with TRBJ1-1; TRBD1 aligns across 10 bases. The V gene's germline CDR1 is SGHKS and CDR2 YYEKEE (reference sequence). Trimming took 6 bases from V and 3 from J; bases not matched to a gene: 5. The CDR3 runs to 14 residues. In DNA form, the CDR3 reads TGTGCCAGCATGAGGACAGGGGGTTACACTGAAGCTTTCTTT. Its protein product is CASMRTGGYTEAFF.

The table lists this clonotype with a few counts. The CDR3 DNA sequence: TGTGCCAGCAGCTATCGACAGATTAACTATGGCTACACCTTC. Translated: CASSYRQINYGYTF. The chain has TRBV12-3 or TRBV12-4 and TRBJ1-2; possibly TRBD1 for D (5 bases). This CDR3 has 14 residues. Trimming stripped 6 bases from V and 1 base from J, with 12 bases between.

This clonotype has ten or more counts. The genes are TRBV12-3 or TRBV12-4 and TRBJ2-1; TRBD2 is a possible D gene (6 bases). V lost 10 bases, J lost 4 bases, and 17 bases lay in between. CDR3 size: 14 residues. CDR3 DNA: TGTGCCATCCTAGAGGCAGGGACTTACAATGAGCAGTTCTTC. Protein sequence: CAILEAGTYNEQFF.

This clonotype occurred a few times. This chain links TRBV7-3 with TRBJ2-3; 7 bases are a match to TRBD1. Trimming cost V 5 bases and J 0 bases; bases outside gene matches: 11. Germline CDR1 is SGHTA and CDR2 is FQGTGA. The CDR3 runs to 17 residues. Here the CDR3 reads CASSLYPWTGSTDTQYF. The CDR3 DNA reads TGTGCCAGCAGCCTATACCCCTGGACAGGCAGCACAGATACGCAGTATTTT.

The rearrangement links TRBV28 to TRBJ2-7, with no clear D. The CDR3 is 13 residues long. Germline V lookup: CDR1 MDHEN, CDR2 SYDVKM. V lost 1 base, J lost 0 bases, and 4 bases lay in between. The DNA for the CDR3 is TGTGCCAGCAGTTTATTTGGCTCCTACGAGCAGTACTTC. This codes for CASSLFGSYEQYF.

In this sample, this clonotype turned up a few times. This chain joins TRBV6-5 and TRBJ2-3; D is unresolved. This CDR3 contains 16 residues. The V and J ends lost 4 bases and 0 bases respectively, with 14 bases between them. Germline V gene data show CDR1 as MNHEY and CDR2 as SVGAGI. The CDR3 nucleotides are TGTGCCAGCAGTTTCCCCAGTGAGGCTAGCACAGATACGCAGTATTTT. Translating gives CASSFPSEASTDTQYF.

This clonotype was detected only a few times. The V gene is TRBV7-9, the J gene TRBJ1-2; D remains ambiguous. Trimming cost V 7 bases and J 3 bases, with 9 bases left between them. Germline CDR1 SEHNR, CDR2 FQNEAQ (reference sequence). This CDR3 has 12 amino acids. The CDR3: CASTPGYYGYTF. The CDR3 DNA is TGTGCCAGCACCCCTGGGTACTATGGCTACACCTTC.

The CDR3 region has the DNA TGTGCCACCAGCAGAGCAGGGGAGGGGGACACTGAAGCTTTCTTT. Translation: CATSRAGEGDTEAFF. This chain joins TRBV15 and TRBJ1-1; possible D gene TRBD1, 6 bases. This CDR3 has 15 residues. Germline-derived CDR1 and CDR2 are LNHNV and YYDKDF (reference sequence). Between the trimmed V and J ends, which lost 1 base and 3 bases, there was a span of 12 bases.